The clone carrying this T cell receptor beta chain was counted between two and nine times. Its target is unknown. CDR1 and CDR2 from the germline V gene are SGHRS and YFSETQ. J was trimmed by 0 bases and V by 2 bases; bases with no gene match: 5. The CDR3 is 18 residues long. The source of the sample is a study of blood T cells in healthy people across ages. Whole-study context: For every two T cells, template switching captured about one barcoded beta molecule.

Using a J-beta primer mix together with a sample-barcoded 5' primer, a second PCR was run for roughly 7 to 11 cycles. In TCRdb, the 5' RACE reads were re-called with MiXCR into one record per CDR3 protein. The repertoire holds hundreds of thousands of distinct CDR3 sequences, with approximately 25% as singletons. The study's findings and limits: A greater number of naive CD4+ cells and higher diversity distinguished long-lived donors from aged donors.

The sample was also reused in another study, on T cells of mothers and their children. That source notes: The study found slightly higher but non-significant overlap in related versus unrelated mother-child pairs.

The chain links TRBV5-1 to TRBJ2-2; 12 bases align to TRBD2. Specimen: blood. The receptor was derived from a boy between 10 and 17 years old in good health. The CDR3 is CASSLYGLAGTNTGELFF. In DNA, the CDR3 is TGCGCCAGCAGCTTATATGGACTAGCGGGGACGAACACCGGGGAGCTGTTTTTT.